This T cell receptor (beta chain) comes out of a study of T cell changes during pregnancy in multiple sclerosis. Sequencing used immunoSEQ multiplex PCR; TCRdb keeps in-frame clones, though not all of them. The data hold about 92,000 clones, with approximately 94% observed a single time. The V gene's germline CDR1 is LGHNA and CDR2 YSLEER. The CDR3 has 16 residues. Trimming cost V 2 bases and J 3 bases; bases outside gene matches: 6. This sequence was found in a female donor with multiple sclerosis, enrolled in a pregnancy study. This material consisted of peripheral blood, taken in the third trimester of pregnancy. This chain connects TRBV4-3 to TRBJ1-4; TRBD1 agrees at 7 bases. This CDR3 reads CASSQRDSSANEKLFF. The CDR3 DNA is TGCGCCAGCAGCCAAAGGGACAGTTCGGCTAATGAAAAACTGTTTTTT.